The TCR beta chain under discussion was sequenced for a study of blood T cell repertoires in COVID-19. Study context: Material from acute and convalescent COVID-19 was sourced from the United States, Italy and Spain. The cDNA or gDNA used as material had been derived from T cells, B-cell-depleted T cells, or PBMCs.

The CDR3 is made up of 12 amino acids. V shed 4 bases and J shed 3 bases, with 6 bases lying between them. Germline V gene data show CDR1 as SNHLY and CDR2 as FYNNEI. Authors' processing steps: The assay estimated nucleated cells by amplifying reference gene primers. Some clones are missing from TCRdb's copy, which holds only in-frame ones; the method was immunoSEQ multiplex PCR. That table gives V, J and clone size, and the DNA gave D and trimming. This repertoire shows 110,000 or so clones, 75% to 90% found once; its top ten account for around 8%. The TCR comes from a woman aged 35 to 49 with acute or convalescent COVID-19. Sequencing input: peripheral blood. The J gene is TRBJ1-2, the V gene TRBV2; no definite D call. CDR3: CASSGGDYGYTF. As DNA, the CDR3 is TGTGCCAGCAGTGGAGGAGACTATGGCTACACCTTC.